This entry is about one T cell receptor (beta chain). Its antigen is as yet unknown. Trimming took 5 bases from V and 7 from J, leaving 6 bases between them. The CDR3 spans 11 residues. Germline loops: CDR1 SGHTA, CDR2 FQGNSA. Diagnosis of hyperthyroidism was new in patients aged 18 to 65, and its duration was under 2 months. Uncontrolled infection, other autoimmune disease, pregnancy or lactation barred patients from enrollment. This record belongs to a study of T cells in Graves' hyperthyroidism and ophthalmopathy. Study-level points and caveats: Ophthalmopathy was distinguished from stable hyperthyroidism by 13 V-J signatures.

What was amplified from RNA transcripts were TCR beta CDR3 regions. TCR CDR3 underwent first-round RT-PCR with the HTBI primer set. TCRdb analysed the multiplex PCR reads with MiXCR anew, one entry per CDR3 protein. The sample includes about 270,000 distinct CDR3 sequences, 20% to 25% of them seen just once. The sample comprised blood. This clonotype was sampled from a man between 35 and 55 years old with Graves' hyperthyroidism that later progressed to Graves' ophthalmopathy. V and J are TRBV7-2 and TRBJ2-4; possible D gene TRBD2, 5 bases. The CDR3 protein is CASSRGNIQYF. In DNA, the CDR3 is TGTGCCAGCAGCCGAGGGAACATTCAGTACTTC.